A single sample gave rise to the 28 T cell receptor beta chains below, sequenced in a study of neurological immune-mediated disorders. One entry per CDR3 protein, called by TCRdb with MiXCR from the 5' RACE reads. The sample lists some 38,000 distinct CDR3 sequences; roughly 3.1% were seen once. Time point meaning: longitudinal time-point 1 (baseline). The sample consisted of PBMCs. The receptors here all came from a woman in her fifties or sixties with multiple sclerosis.

This clonotype came up many times. The CDR3 protein is CASSLVLTHGEQYF. As DNA, the CDR3 is TGCGCCAGCAGCTTGGTACTTACCCACGGGGAGCAGTACTTC. J is TRBJ2-7 and V is TRBV5-1; D is unclear. The CDR3 totals 14 residues. Germline CDR1 and CDR2: SGHRS and YFSETQ. V lost 0 bases and J 7 bases, leaving 14 bases between the germline ends.

This clonotype was found a few times. The chain recombines TRBV30 with TRBJ1-6; TRBD1 might be the D (5 bases). Germline V gives CDR1 GTSNPN, CDR2 SVGIG (reference sequence). The CDR3 consists of 13 residues. Between the trimmed V and J ends, which lost 1 base and 7 bases, there was a span of 8 bases. The CDR3 bases are TGTGCCTGGAGTGGACAGTGGAATTCACCCCTCCACTTT. It codes for CAWSGQWNSPLHF.

This clonotype was observed many times. This chain connects TRBV5-1 to TRBJ2-5; no clear D gene. Germline V gene lookup returns CDR1 SGHRS and CDR2 YFSETQ. V shed 0 bases and J shed 4 bases, with 7 bases lying between them. The CDR3 is 13 amino acids. The CDR3: CASSLGVPETQYF. CDR3 bases: TGCGCCAGCAGCTTGGGGGTCCCAGAGACCCAGTACTTC.

This clonotype was detected many times. The chain joins TRBV20-1 to TRBJ1-5; TRBD1 is a possible D gene (6 bases). Germline V gene lookup returns CDR1 DFQATT and CDR2 SNEGSKA (reference sequence). This CDR3 spans 13 amino acids. With 4 bases removed from V and 3 bases from J, the gap between germline ends came to 10 bases. In nucleotides, the CDR3 is TGCAGTGCTACACAGGGCCCCAATCAGCCCCAGCATTTT. Translated: CSATQGPNQPQHF.

This clonotype was detected ten times or more. CDR3 sequence (DNA): TGTGCCAGCAGCAAAGGGAACGGAATATACAATGAGCAGTTCTTC. Its translation: CASSKGNGIYNEQFF. This sequence joins TRBV11-3 and TRBJ2-1; D gene unclear. Trimming stripped 5 bases from V and 4 bases from J, with 15 bases between. Per the germline V gene, CDR1 is SGHNT and CDR2 is YENEEA. This CDR3 is 15 amino acids long.

There are many counts of this clonotype. V gene TRBV12-3 or TRBV12-4 combines with J gene TRBJ2-2, with 12 bases lining up with TRBD2. With 3 bases clipped from V and 4 bases from J, the junction kept 6 bases outside the gene matches. This CDR3 is built from 17 residues. This CDR3 reads CASSFPSGGAGTGELFF. CDR3 nucleotide sequence: TGTGCCAGCAGTTTCCCTAGCGGGGGGGCCGGCACCGGGGAGCTGTTTTTT.

In this sample, this clonotype turned up many times. The CDR3 region is CSVLQDSNQPQHF. CDR3 DNA: TGCAGCGTTCTACAGGATAGCAATCAGCCCCAGCATTTT. The chain joins TRBV29-1 to TRBJ1-5, with a tentative D call TRBD1 (5 bases). Per the germline V gene, CDR1 is SQVTM and CDR2 is ANQGSEA. This CDR3 comprises 13 residues. Trimming stripped 5 bases from V and 0 bases from J, with 8 bases between.

This clonotype came up many times. J is TRBJ2-3 and V is TRBV7-9; D gene ambiguous. The CDR3 length is 10 residues. The ends were cut back, 5 bases at V and 3 bases at J, with 0 bases in the middle. Germline CDR1 reads SEHNR; CDR2 reads FQNEAQ (reference sequence). CDR3 loop: CASSTDTQYF. Here the CDR3 DNA reads TGTGCCAGCAGCACAGATACGCAGTATTTT.

At least ten counts were recorded for this clonotype. The chain recombines TRBV4-1 with TRBJ1-2; D unresolved. The CDR3 is 13 amino acids. Germline V lookup: CDR1 MGHRA, CDR2 YSYEKL. The ends were cut back, 5 bases at V and 8 bases at J, with 15 bases in the middle. The CDR3 loop is CASSRRENLGYTF. In nucleotides, the CDR3 is TGCGCCAGCAGCAGGAGGGAGAATCTGGGCTACACCTTC.

This clonotype was picked up many times. The chain employs TRBV6-6 and TRBJ2-7; TRBD1 might be the D (7 bases). Germline V gene data show CDR1 as MNHNY and CDR2 as SVGAGI (reference sequence). V was pared by 10 bases and J by 2 bases, with 18 bases between. The CDR3 has 14 residues. CDR3 sequence (DNA): TGTGCCACCGCCAGAGGAGGGGGCACCTACGAGCAGTACTTC. Translation gives CATARGGGTYEQYF.

This clonotype was counted at least ten times. This chain links TRBV20-1 with TRBJ2-2; D remains unclear. Trimming stripped 6 bases from V and 0 bases from J, with 8 bases between. The CDR3 length is 13 residues. Germline V lookup: CDR1 DFQATT, CDR2 SNEGSKA (reference sequence). CDR3 sequence reads: CSADPTNTGELFF. In DNA form, the CDR3 reads TGCAGTGCCGACCCGACGAACACCGGGGAGCTGTTTTTT.

This clonotype appeared many times. This chain connects TRBV12-3 or TRBV12-4 to TRBJ2-1; 12 positions agree with TRBD1. This CDR3 spans 15 amino acids. Trimming removed 5 bases from V and 8 bases from J; junction bases left unmatched: 7. CDR3 residues: CASSPHGTGGYEQFF. CDR3 bases: TGTGCCAGCAGTCCGCATGGGACAGGGGGCTATGAGCAGTTCTTC.

This clonotype was counted at least ten times. V usage is TRBV29-1 and J usage is TRBJ2-3, with 13 positions matching TRBD2. The CDR3 is 15 amino acids. The germline gives CDR1 SQVTM, CDR2 ANQGSEA. J gave up 2 bases and V 5 bases, and 4 bases lay outside the gene matches. CDR3 in DNA: TGCAGCGTTCTGACTAGCGGGGGGTACACAGATACGCAGTATTTT. This encodes CSVLTSGGYTDTQYF.

The chain is built from TRBV4-1 and TRBJ2-3, with 7 bases identical to TRBD1. Germline trimming cut 3 bases from V and 4 bases from J; bases unmatched to any gene: 13. The CDR3 has 17 amino acids. Germline lookup yields CDR1 MGHRA and CDR2 YSYEKL. CDR3: CASSHLELTGLADTQYF. For the CDR3, the DNA is TGCGCCAGCAGCCACCTGGAATTGACAGGGTTAGCAGATACGCAGTATTTT.

This clonotype was counted at least ten times. V usage is TRBV5-1 and J usage is TRBJ2-4, with D perhaps TRBD2 (6 bases). The CDR3 runs to 15 residues. Trimming removed 4 bases from V and 5 bases from J, with 16 bases in between. The germline V gene has CDR1 SGHRS and CDR2 YFSETQ. CDR3 coding DNA: TGCGCCAGCAGCGTGGGAGCGGCGGGACAAAACATTCAGTACTTC. This encodes CASSVGAAGQNIQYF.

This clonotype was recorded many times. This chain joins TRBV20-1 and TRBJ2-2, with 8 bases identical to TRBD2. This CDR3 has 18 amino acids. Trimming at V came to 0 bases and at J to 6 bases, leaving 15 bases not matched to a gene. Per germline, CDR1 DFQATT and CDR2 SNEGSKA (reference sequence). CDR3 residues: CSARDGQRGNRRAGELFF. As DNA, the CDR3 is TGCAGTGCTAGAGATGGCCAGCGGGGGAACCGTAGGGCCGGGGAGCTGTTTTTT.

This clonotype has a count of ten or more. The chain uses TRBV5-5 and TRBJ1-5; 7 bases fit TRBD1. CDR3 size: 15 residues. From germline, CDR1 is SGHKS and CDR2 YYEKEE (reference sequence). V gave up 4 bases and J gave up 0 bases; unmatched junction bases: 4. The CDR3: CASSRTGNSNQPQHF. As DNA, the CDR3 is TGTGCCAGCAGCCGGACAGGCAATAGCAATCAGCCCCAGCATTTT.

This clonotype occurred many times. This chain joins TRBV11-2 and TRBJ2-5; possible D gene TRBD1, 5 bases. V lost 1 base and J 7 bases, leaving 16 bases between the germline ends. This CDR3 contains 15 residues. Per the germline V gene, CDR1 is SGHAT and CDR2 is FQNNGV. CDR3 in DNA: TGTGCCAGCAGCTTAGGACAGCCCGGGCGAGGGACCCAGTACTTC. Its protein is CASSLGQPGRGTQYF.

This clonotype was recorded at least ten times. This chain joins TRBV5-6 and TRBJ1-1, with 8 nucleotides matching TRBD1. V dropped 3 bases and J dropped 4; count of bases not matched to a gene: 5. CDR3 size: 14 residues. In germline, CDR1 is SGHDT, CDR2 YYEEEE. CDR3 sequence: CASSWTGRSTEAFF. For the CDR3, the DNA is TGTGCCAGCAGCTGGACAGGGCGGAGCACTGAAGCTTTCTTT.

This clonotype was seen at least ten times. The chain joins TRBV5-1 to TRBJ2-7; D tentatively fits TRBD1 or TRBD2 (5 bases each). CDR3 length: 15 amino acids. The ends were cut back, 0 bases at V and 0 bases at J, with 10 bases in the middle. Germline V lookup: CDR1 SGHRS, CDR2 YFSETQ. The CDR3 DNA sequence: TGCGCCAGCAGCTTGGAGGGACGGAGCTCCTACGAGCAGTACTTC. Translating gives CASSLEGRSSYEQYF.

This clonotype was seen ten or more times. V gene TRBV5-1 combines with J gene TRBJ2-3; D gene uncertain. The CDR3 is made up of 13 amino acids. Deletions cut 1 base from V and 3 bases from J, with 6 bases between. Germline values: CDR1 SGHRS, CDR2 YFSETQ. The chain's CDR3 is CASSLSRTDTQYF. The CDR3 DNA is TGCGCCAGCAGCTTGTCGAGAACAGATACGCAGTATTTT. Supplemented by reference TRBV5-1 and TRBJ2-3, the full variable domain reads KAGVTQTPRYLIKTRGQQVTLSCSPISGHRSVSWYQQTPGQGLQFLFEYFSETQRNKGNFPGRFSGRQFSNSRSEMNVSTLELGDSALYLCASSLSRTDTQYFGPGTRLTVL.

This clonotype was recorded at least ten times. The J gene is TRBJ2-7, the V gene TRBV20-1; D might be TRBD1 (5 bases). The germline CDR1 and CDR2 sequences are DFQATT and SNEGSKA (reference sequence). Trimming took 5 bases from V and 6 from J, leaving 17 bases between them. The CDR3 is 13 amino acids. The CDR3 loop is CSAPMAVQGEQYF. In nucleotides, the CDR3 is TGCAGTGCTCCGATGGCGGTCCAGGGCGAGCAGTACTTC.

This clonotype was observed many times. J is TRBJ1-1 and V is TRBV5-4; D not certain. The germline V gene encodes CDR1 SGHNT and CDR2 YYREEE (reference sequence). The CDR3 totals 17 residues. The V and J ends lost 1 base and 0 bases respectively, with 16 bases between them. The DNA for the CDR3 is TGTGCCAGCAGCTTGATTTTATTTTCAGGCCTGAACACTGAAGCTTTCTTT. Protein product: CASSLILFSGLNTEAFF. Variable domain in full (rest from reference TRBV5-4 and TRBJ1-1): ETGVTQSPTHLIKTRGQQVTLRCSSQSGHNTVSWYQQALGQGPQFIFQYYREEENGRGNFPPRFSGLQFPNYSSELNVNALELDDSALYLCASSLILFSGLNTEAFFGQGTRLTVV.

This clonotype came up many times. The chain carries TRBV12-3 or TRBV12-4 and TRBJ2-2, with 8 bases that match TRBD1. Germline trimming cut 6 bases from V and 1 base from J; bases unmatched to any gene: 7. This CDR3 spans 16 amino acids. CDR3 region: CASRKSGTGNTGELFF. CDR3 DNA sequence: TGTGCCAGCAGGAAATCCGGGACAGGGAACACCGGGGAGCTGTTTTTT.

The table lists this clonotype with many counts. The rearrangement uses TRBV5-1 and TRBJ2-3; the match to TRBD1 covers 8 bases. The CDR3 covers 16 residues. In germline, CDR1 is SGHRS, CDR2 YFSETQ. With 3 bases clipped from V and 2 bases from J, the junction kept 8 bases outside the gene matches. For the CDR3, the DNA is TGCGCCAGCAGCTCGAGACCGGGACAGGTCACAGATACGCAGTATTTT. Amino acid sequence: CASSSRPGQVTDTQYF.

This clonotype was recorded many times. J is TRBJ2-7 and V is TRBV5-1; D is tentatively TRBD1 or TRBD2 (5 bases each). From germline, CDR1 is SGHRS and CDR2 YFSETQ. The CDR3 loop spans 14 amino acids. V shed 5 bases and J shed 3 bases, with 15 bases lying between them. The CDR3 DNA follows: TGCGCCAGCAGACAGGAGGCGAAAAACTACGAGCAGTACTTC. It is translated as CASRQEAKNYEQYF.

This clonotype was seen many times. The rearrangement joins TRBV4-1 to TRBJ2-1; 10 bases are a match to TRBD2. The CDR3 runs to 19 residues. Germline V gene data show CDR1 as MGHRA and CDR2 as YSYEKL. The J segment lost 0 bases and the V segment lost 0 bases, leaving 8 bases of the junction unmatched. CDR3 region: CASSQETSGSKLSYNEQFF. For the CDR3, the DNA is TGCGCCAGCAGCCAAGAGACTAGCGGGTCGAAACTCTCCTACAATGAGCAGTTCTTC.

The rearrangement links TRBV5-1 to TRBJ2-7; 7 positions match TRBD1. This CDR3 has 12 residues. CDR1 SGHRS and CDR2 YFSETQ come from the germline V gene. V dropped 3 bases and J dropped 5; count of bases not matched to a gene: 2. As DNA, the CDR3 is TGCGCCAGCAGCTCGCAGGGGGACGAGCAGTACTTC. Protein: CASSSQGDEQYF.